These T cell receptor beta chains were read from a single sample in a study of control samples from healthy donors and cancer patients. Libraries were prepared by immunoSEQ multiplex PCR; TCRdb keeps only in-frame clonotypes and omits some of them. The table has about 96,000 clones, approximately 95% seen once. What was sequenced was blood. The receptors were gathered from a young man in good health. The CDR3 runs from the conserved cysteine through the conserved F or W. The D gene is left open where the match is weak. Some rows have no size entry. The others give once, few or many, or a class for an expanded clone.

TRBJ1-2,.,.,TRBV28,TGTGCCAGCAGCATTCCTCGACAGGTCGAAAGGTACACCTTC,CASSIPRQVERYTF
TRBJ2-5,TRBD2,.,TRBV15,TGTGCCACCAGCAGAGTTTCGTCTAGCGGGGGGGCCCCAGAGACCCAGTACTTC,CATSRVSSSGGAPETQYF
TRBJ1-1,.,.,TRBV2,TGTGCCAGCACATTGGTGAACACTGAAGCTTTCTTT,CASTLVNTEAFF
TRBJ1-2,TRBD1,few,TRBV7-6,TGTGCCAGCAGCTTAGGGACAGAGGGACAGAGCTATGGCTACACCTTC,CASSLGTEGQSYGYTF
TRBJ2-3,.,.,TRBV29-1,TGCAGCGTTGACAGGAGCACAGATACGCAGTATTTT,CSVDRSTDTQYF
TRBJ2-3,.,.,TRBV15,TGTGCCACCAGCAGACAGGGGTCCCTCACAGATACGCAGTATTTT,CATSRQGSLTDTQYF
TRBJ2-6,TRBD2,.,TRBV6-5,TGTGCCAGCACCATACGGGGGGCTGGGGCCAACGTCCTGACTTTC,CASTIRGAGANVLTF
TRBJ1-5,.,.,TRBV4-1,TGCGCCAGCAGCGTCCTGACCGAGAGCAATCAGCCCCAGCATTTT,CASSVLTESNQPQHF
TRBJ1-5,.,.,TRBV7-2,TGTGCCAGCAGCTTGGGGCAGTATCAGCCCCAGCATTTT,CASSLGQYQPQHF
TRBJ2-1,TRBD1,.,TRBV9,TGTGCCAGCAGCCCACCGGGACAGGGGTTAGCGAATGAGCAGTTCTTC,CASSPPGQGLANEQFF
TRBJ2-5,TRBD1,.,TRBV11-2,TGTGCCAGCAGCCCCGTTGGGACAGGCCTTTTTAACCAGTACTTC,CASSPVGTGLFNQYF
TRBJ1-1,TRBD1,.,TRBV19,TGTGCCAGTAGTATAGAAGGGACAGGGGTCACGGAAGCTTTCTTT,CASSIEGTGVTEAFF
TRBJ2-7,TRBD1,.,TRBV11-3,TGTGCCAGCAGCCCCCGGACAGGGTCATTCGACGAGCAGTACTTC,CASSPRTGSFDEQYF
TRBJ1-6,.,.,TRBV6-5,TGTGCCAGCACCATTCGGGACTCCCAGGGGTCCCTCCACTTT,CASTIRDSQGSLHF
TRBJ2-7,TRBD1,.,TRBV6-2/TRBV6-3,TGTGCCAGCAGTGACGACAGGGGGGTTGCCTACGAGCAGTACTTC,CASSDDRGVAYEQYF
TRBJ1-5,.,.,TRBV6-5,TGTGCCAGCAGTTACTCCCCGAATCAGCCCCAGCATTTT,CASSYSPNQPQHF
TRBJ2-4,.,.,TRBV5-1,TGCGCCAGCAGCTCTAAGAGGACGGGCACAACAATAGCCAAAAACATTCAGTACTTC,CASSSKRTGTTIAKNIQYF
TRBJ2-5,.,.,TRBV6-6,TGTGCCAGCAGAAAACCCGGGGGTGTAGGCGCCCAGTACTTC,CASRKPGGVGAQYF
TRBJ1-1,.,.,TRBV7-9,TGTGCCAGCAGCCCCGTAGGTGTGTTTTTTACTGAAGCTTTCTTT,CASSPVGVFFTEAFF
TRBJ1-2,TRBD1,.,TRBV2,TGTGCCACCCCCAACATCGACAGGGGCGGCTACACCTTC,CATPNIDRGGYTF
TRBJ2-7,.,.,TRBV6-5,TGTGCCAGCAGAGACGGAGCCTACGAGCAGTACTTC,CASRDGAYEQYF
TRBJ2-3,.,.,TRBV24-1,TGTGCCACCAGTGAGGACGGAGGCACAGATACGCAGTATTTT,CATSEDGGTDTQYF
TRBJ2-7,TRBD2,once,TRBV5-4,TGTGCCAGCTCTCGTCGGCGGGAGGATTCCTACGAGCAGTACTTC,CASSRRREDSYEQYF
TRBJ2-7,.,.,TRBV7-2,TGTGCCAGCAGCATAACCCGGGACCTCGGCTACGAGCAGTACTTC,CASSITRDLGYEQYF
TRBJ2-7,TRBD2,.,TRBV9,TGTGCCAGCAGCGTTAGCGGGGCGGAGGGCAACGAGCAGTACTTC,CASSVSGAEGNEQYF
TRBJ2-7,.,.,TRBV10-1,TGCGCCAGCAGTGAAAGGGGGGGCTCCTACGAGCAGTACTTC,CASSERGGSYEQYF
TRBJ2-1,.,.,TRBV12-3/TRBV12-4,TGTGCCAGCAGTTTAGGGGGATACAATGAGCAGTTCTTC,CASSLGGYNEQFF
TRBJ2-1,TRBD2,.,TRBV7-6,TGTGCCAGCAGCCATTCACTAGCGGCCTCCTACAATGAGCAGTTCTTC,CASSHSLAASYNEQFF
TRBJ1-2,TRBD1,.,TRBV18,TGTGCCAGCTCACCAGACAGGGGGCCATTGGGTGGCTACACCTTC,CASSPDRGPLGGYTF
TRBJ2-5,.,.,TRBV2,TGTGCCAGCAGTGAAAGAGGGGTGGAGACCCAGTACTTC,CASSERGVETQYF
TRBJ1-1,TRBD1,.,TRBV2,TGTGCCAGCAGTGCAGGGGCAGGGGGAAGCACTGAAGCTTTCTTT,CASSAGAGGSTEAFF
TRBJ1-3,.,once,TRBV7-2,TGTGCCAGCAGCTCTTTACCAGAGGACAGCGGCCTCTCTGGAAACACCATATATTTT,CASSSLPEDSGLSGNTIYF
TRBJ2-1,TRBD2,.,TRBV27,TGTGCCAGCAGTCCACTAGCGGGGGCAAACCCCATGACCTACAATGAGCAGTTCTTC,CASSPLAGANPMTYNEQFF
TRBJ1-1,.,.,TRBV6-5,TGTGCCAGGGGGCAGGGCCTCAGGGAGACTGAAGCTTTCTTT,CARGQGLRETEAFF
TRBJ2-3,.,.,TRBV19,TGTGCCAGTAGCTTAGGACTCCCCAACACAGATACGCAGTATTTT,CASSLGLPNTDTQYF
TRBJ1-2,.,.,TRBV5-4,TGTGCCAGCAGTTCAGGGTCGGGGGTTGGCTACACCTTC,CASSSGSGVGYTF
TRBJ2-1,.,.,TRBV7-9,TGTGCCAGCAGCCGAGACCCACCCGGGAGTGAGCAGTTCTTC,CASSRDPPGSEQFF
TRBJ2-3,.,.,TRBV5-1,TGCGCCAGCAGCTTGGCCTTCCTAGCAAGAGATACGCAGTATTTT,CASSLAFLARDTQYF
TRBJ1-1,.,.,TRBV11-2,TGTGCCAGCAGCTTAGGGGGCCGGAACACTGAAGCTTTCTTT,CASSLGGRNTEAFF
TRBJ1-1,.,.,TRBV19,TGTGCCAGTAAAGTACGGGTGGGAACGGGGGAAGCTTTCTTT,CASKVRVGTGEAFF
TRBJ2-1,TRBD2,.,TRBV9,TGTGCCAGCAGCGTAGGAGCGGGGCCCTACAATGAGCAGTTCTTC,CASSVGAGPYNEQFF
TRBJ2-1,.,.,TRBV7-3,TGTGCCAGCAGCTTAGGGCCAGGGGAGTCAGGTGAGCAGTTCTTC,CASSLGPGESGEQFF
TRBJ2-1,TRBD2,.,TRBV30,TGTGCCTGGACTCCTAGCGGGGTAGACAATGAGCAGTTCTTC,CAWTPSGVDNEQFF
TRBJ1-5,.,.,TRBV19,TGTGCCAGTAGTATCGGGAGGAGTAGGTTTACGGATCAGCCCCAGCATTTT,CASSIGRSRFTDQPQHF
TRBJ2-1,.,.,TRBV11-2,TGTGCCAGCTGGTCGCCCGACAAGCACAATGAGCAGTTCTTC,CASWSPDKHNEQFF
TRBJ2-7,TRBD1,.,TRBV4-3,TGCGCCAGCAGCCAAAACCCCGGGACAGACTACGAGCAGTACTTC,CASSQNPGTDYEQYF
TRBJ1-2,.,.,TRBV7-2,TGTGCCAGCAGCTTAAATCAGGGAGCCAACTATGGCTACACCTTC,CASSLNQGANYGYTF
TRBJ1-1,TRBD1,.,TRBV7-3,TGTGCCAGCAGCTCAGGACAGGGCTTGTCTGAAGCTTTCTTT,CASSSGQGLSEAFF
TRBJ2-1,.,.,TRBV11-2,TGTGCCAGCAGCACGGACGGTTACAATGAGCAGTTCTTC,CASSTDGYNEQFF
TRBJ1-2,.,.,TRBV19,TGTGCCAGCAAAAAGATCACAGGGTACGGCTACACCTTC,CASKKITGYGYTF
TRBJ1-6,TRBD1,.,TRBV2,TGTGCCAGCAGCCGGGACAGGGATAATTCACCCCTCCACTTT,CASSRDRDNSPLHF
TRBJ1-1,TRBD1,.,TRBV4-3,TGCGCCAGCAGTCTAGGGACAGGGAAAACTGAAGCTTTCTTT,CASSLGTGKTEAFF
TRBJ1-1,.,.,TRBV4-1,TGCGCCAGCAGCCCACAGCTGGGGAACACTGAAGCTTTCTTT,CASSPQLGNTEAFF
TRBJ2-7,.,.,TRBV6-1,TGTGCCAGCAGTGAGCAGGTGTCCTACGAGCAGTACTTC,CASSEQVSYEQYF